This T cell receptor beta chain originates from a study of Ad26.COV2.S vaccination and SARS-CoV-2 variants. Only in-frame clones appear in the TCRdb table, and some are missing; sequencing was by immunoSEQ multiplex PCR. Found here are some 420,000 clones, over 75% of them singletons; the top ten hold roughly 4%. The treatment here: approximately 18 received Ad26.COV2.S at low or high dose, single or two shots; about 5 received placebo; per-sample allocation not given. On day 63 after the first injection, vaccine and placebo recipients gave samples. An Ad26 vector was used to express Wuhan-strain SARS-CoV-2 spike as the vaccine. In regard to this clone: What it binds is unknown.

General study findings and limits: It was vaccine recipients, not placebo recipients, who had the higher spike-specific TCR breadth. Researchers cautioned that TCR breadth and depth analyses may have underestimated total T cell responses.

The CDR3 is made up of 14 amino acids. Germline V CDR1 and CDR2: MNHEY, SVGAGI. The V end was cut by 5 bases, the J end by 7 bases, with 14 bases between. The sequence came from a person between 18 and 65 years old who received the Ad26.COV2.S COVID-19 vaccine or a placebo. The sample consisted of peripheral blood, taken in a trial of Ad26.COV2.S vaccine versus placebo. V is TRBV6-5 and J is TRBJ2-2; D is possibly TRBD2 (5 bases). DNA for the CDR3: TGTGCCAGCAGTACCGGGAAAGGTAACGGGGAGCTGTTTTTT. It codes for CASSTGKGNGELFF.